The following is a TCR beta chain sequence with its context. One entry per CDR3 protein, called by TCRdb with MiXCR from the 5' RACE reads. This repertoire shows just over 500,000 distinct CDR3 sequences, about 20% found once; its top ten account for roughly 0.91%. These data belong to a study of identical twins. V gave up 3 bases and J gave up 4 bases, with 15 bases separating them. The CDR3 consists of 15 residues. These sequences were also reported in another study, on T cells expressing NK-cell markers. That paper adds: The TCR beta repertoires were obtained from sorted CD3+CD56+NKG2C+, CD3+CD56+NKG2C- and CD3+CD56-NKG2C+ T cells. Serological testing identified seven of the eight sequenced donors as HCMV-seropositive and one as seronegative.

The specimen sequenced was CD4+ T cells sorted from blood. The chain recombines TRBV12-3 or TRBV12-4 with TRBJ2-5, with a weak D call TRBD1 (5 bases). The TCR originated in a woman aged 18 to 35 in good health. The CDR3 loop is CASSLIQGLGETQYF. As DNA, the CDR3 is TGTGCCAGCAGTTTGATTCAGGGTCTGGGAGAGACCCAGTACTTC.